This record looks at one T cell receptor (beta chain) sequence and its context. Its antigen is unidentified. Just one base apart from a much larger clone, this may be a read error. Other DNA sequences in this specimen translate into the identical CDR3. When replicate PCRs were run on sorted subsets, they used roughly 0.2 ug DNA, some 29,000 T cell genomes. The assay was immunoSEQ multiplex PCR, and TCRdb's table has in-frame clones only and misses some. The table has 1.5 million to 2.5 million clones, about 95% seen once. This entry belongs to a study of shared clonotypes between healthy human individuals. Overall study: Each donor had three CD4 naive, three CD4 memory, two CD8 naive and one CD8 memory plate.

CDR1 SEHNR and CDR2 FQNEAQ come from the germline V gene (reference sequence). Trimming removed 1 base at V and 0 bases at J, with 4 bases between. The CDR3 loop spans 13 amino acids. CD45RO-negative cells were positively selected for CCR7, leaving out terminally differentiated effector memory CD45RA+ cells. Findings and caveats of the study: Despite large depth, rarefaction showed incomplete sorted-subset sequencing. Estimated clonotype richness was generally higher in naive than memory subsets.

The receptor was isolated from a man younger than 30 in good health. The genes are TRBV7-9 and TRBJ2-7, with no clear D. The sequencing input was naive CD8+ T cells sorted from blood. CDR3 residues: CASSLESSYEQYF. DNA of the CDR3: TGTGCCAGCAGCTTAGAAAGCTCCTACGAGCAGTACTTC.